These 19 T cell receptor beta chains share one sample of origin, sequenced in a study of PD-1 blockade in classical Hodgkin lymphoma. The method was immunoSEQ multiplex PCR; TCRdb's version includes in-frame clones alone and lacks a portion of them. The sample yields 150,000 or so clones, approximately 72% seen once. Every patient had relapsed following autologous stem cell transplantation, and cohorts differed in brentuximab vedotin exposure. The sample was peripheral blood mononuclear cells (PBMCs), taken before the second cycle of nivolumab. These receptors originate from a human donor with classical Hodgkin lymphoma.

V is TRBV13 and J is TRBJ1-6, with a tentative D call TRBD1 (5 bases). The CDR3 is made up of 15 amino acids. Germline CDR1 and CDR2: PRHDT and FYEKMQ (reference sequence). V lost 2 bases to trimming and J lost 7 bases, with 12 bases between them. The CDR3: CASSLQGGGNSPLHF. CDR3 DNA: TGTGCCAGCAGCTTACAGGGAGGCGGGAATTCACCCCTCCACTTT. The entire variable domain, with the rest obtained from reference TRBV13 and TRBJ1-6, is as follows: AAGVIQSPRHLIKEKRETATLKCYPIPRHDTVYWYQQGPGQDPQFLISFYEKMQSDKGSIPDRFSAQQFSDYHSELNMSSLELGDSALYFCASSLQGGGNSPLHFGNGTRLTVT.

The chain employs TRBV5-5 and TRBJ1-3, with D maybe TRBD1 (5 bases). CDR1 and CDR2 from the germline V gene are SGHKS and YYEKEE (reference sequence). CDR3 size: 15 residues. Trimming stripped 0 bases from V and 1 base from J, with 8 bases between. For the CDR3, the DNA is TGTGCCAGCAGCTTGGGAGGGGATTCTGGAAACACCATATATTTT. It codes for CASSLGGDSGNTIYF.

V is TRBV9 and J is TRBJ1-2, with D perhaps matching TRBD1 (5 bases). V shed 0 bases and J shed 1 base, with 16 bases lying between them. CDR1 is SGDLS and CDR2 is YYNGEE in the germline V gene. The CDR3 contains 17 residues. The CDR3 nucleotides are TGTGCCAGCAGCGTAGTGGAGGGGTCGGTGTTTAACTATGGCTACACCTTC. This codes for CASSVVEGSVFNYGYTF.

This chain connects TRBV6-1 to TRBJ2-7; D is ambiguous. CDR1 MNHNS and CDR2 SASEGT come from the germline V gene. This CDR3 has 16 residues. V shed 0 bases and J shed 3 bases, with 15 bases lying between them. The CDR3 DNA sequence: TGTGCCAGCAGTGAAGCGTTAGCAGCTGGTGGCTACGAGCAGTACTTC. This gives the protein CASSEALAAGGYEQYF.

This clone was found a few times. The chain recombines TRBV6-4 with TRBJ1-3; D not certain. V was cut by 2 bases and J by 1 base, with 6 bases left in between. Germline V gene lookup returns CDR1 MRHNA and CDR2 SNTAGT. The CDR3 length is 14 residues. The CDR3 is CASSDLGSGNTIYF. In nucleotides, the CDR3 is TGTGCCAGCAGTGACCTAGGGTCTGGAAACACCATATATTTT.

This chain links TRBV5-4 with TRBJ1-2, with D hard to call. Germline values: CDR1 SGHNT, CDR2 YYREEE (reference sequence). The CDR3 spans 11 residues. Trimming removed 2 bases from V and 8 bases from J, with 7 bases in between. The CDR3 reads CASSFGGGYTF. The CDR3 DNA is TGTGCCAGCAGCTTCGGAGGCGGCTACACCTTC.

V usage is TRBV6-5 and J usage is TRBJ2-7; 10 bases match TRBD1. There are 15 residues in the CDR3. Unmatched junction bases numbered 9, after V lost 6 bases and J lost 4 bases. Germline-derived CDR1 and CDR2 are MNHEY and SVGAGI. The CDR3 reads CASRPPGQGRYEQYF. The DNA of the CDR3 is TGTGCCAGCAGACCACCGGGACAGGGGAGGTACGAGCAGTACTTC.

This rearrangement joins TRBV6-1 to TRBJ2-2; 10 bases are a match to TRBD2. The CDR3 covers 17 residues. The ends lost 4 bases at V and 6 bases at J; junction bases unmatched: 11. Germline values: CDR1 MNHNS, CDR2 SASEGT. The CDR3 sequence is CASSVSYGTSVSGELFF. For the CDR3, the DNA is TGTGCCAGCAGTGTAAGCTACGGGACTAGCGTTTCCGGGGAGCTGTTTTTT.

CDR3 nucleotide sequence: TGTGCCAGCAGCCCCGATACCCCCCGGGGCTACACCTTC. Amino acids: CASSPDTPRGYTF. This chain connects TRBV4-2 to TRBJ1-2; D gene uncertain. The CDR3 runs to 13 residues. V lost 4 bases, J lost 8 bases, and 14 bases lay in between. The germline gives CDR1 LGHNA, CDR2 YNFKEQ.

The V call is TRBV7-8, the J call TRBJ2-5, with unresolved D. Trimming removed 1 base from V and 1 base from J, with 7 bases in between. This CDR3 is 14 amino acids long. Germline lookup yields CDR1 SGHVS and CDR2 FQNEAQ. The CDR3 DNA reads TGTGCCAGCAGCTTAGGGGCGACCCAAGAGACCCAGTACTTC. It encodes CASSLGATQETQYF. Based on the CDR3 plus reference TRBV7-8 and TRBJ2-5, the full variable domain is GAGVSQSPRYKVAKRGQDVALRCDPISGHVSLFWYQQALGQGPEFLTYFQNEAQLDKSGLPSDRFFAERPEGSVSTLKIQRTQQEDSAVYLCASSLGATQETQYFGPGTRLLVL.

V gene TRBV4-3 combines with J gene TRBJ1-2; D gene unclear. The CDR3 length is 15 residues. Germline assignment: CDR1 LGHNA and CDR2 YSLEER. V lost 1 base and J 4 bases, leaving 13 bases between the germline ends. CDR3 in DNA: TGCGCCAGCAGCCAAGTACGAGGACGCTCCTATGGCTACACCTTC. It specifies CASSQVRGRSYGYTF.

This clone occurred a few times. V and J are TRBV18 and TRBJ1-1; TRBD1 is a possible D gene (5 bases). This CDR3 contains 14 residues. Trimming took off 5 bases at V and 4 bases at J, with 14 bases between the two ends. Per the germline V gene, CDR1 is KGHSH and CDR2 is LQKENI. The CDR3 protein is CASSELGDGTEAFF. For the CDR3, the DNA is TGTGCCAGCTCAGAACTTGGGGACGGCACTGAAGCTTTCTTT.

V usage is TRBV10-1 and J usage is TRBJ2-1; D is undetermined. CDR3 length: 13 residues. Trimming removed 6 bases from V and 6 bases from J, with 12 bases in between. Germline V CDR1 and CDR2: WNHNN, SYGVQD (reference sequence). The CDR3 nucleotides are TGCGCCAGCAGGGACGAGTTGGGCAATGAGCAGTTCTTC. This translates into CASRDELGNEQFF.

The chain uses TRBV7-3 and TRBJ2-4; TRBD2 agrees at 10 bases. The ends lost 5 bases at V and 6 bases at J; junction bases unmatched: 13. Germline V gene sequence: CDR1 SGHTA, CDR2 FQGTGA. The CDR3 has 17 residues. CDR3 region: CASSPRGIAGGLNIQYF. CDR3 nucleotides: TGTGCCAGCAGCCCAAGAGGAATAGCGGGGGGCCTAAACATTCAGTACTTC.

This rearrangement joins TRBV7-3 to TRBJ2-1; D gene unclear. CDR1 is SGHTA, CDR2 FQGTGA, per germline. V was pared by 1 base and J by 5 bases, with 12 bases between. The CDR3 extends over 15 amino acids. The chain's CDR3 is CASSLRAERHNEQFF. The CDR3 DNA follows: TGTGCCAGCAGCTTAAGGGCGGAGCGTCACAATGAGCAGTTCTTC.

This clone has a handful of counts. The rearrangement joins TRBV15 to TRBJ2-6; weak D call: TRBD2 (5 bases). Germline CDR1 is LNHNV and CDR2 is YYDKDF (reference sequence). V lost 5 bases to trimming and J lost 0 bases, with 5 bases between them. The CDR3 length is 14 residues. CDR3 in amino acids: CATSDYSGANVLTF. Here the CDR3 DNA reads TGTGCCACCAGCGACTACTCTGGGGCCAACGTCCTGACTTTC.

The CDR3 region is CASSPLPLQPQHF. The CDR3 DNA sequence: TGTGCCAGTAGTCCACTCCCTCTCCAGCCCCAGCATTTT. The rearrangement links TRBV19 to TRBJ1-5; D is undetermined. Deletions cut 5 bases from V and 7 bases from J, with 12 bases between. Per germline, CDR1 LNHDA and CDR2 SQIVND (reference sequence). The CDR3 is made up of 13 amino acids.

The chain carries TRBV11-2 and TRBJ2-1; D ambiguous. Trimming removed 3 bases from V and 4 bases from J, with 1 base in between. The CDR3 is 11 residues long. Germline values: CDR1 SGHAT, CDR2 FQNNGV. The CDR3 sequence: CASSFYNEQFF. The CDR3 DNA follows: TGTGCCAGCAGCTTTTACAATGAGCAGTTCTTC.

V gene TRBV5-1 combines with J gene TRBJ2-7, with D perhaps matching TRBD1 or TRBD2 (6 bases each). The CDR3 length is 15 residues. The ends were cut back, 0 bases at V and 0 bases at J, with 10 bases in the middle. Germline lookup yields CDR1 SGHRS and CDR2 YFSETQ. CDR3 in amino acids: CASSLGGGFSYEQYF. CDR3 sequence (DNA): TGCGCCAGCAGCTTGGGAGGGGGGTTCTCCTACGAGCAGTACTTC.